Shown below are 8 T cell receptor beta chains from a single sample sequenced in a study of shared clonotypes between healthy human individuals. Profiled with immunoSEQ multiplex PCR; TCRdb holds only in-frame clones, not every one. The table records more than 2 million clones, approximately 94% of them present only once. The source material was naive CD4+ T cells sorted from blood. Noted subset: CD45RA+ positively selected. The source is a man between 18 and 35 years old in good health.

The gene calls are TRBV6-1 and TRBJ2-5; D remains unclear. V was cut by 5 bases and J by 4 bases, with 5 bases left in between. The CDR3 is 11 residues long. Per germline, CDR1 MNHNS and CDR2 SASEGT. CDR3 in amino acids: CASSYRETQYF. The DNA of the CDR3 is TGTGCCAGCAGTTACAGAGAGACCCAGTACTTC.

Worth noting for this clone: Other DNA sequences in this specimen translate into the identical CDR3. The chain links TRBV5-1 to TRBJ2-5; 8 nucleotides match TRBD1. CDR1 is SGHRS, CDR2 YFSETQ, per germline. Germline trimming cut 4 bases from V and 1 base from J; bases unmatched to any gene: 3. The CDR3 covers 14 residues. The CDR3: CASSDGTGQETQYF. The DNA for the CDR3 is TGCGCCAGCAGCGACGGGACAGGCCAAGAGACCCAGTACTTC.

This clone has just a few counts. Other DNA variants within this sample encode the same CDR3. J is TRBJ2-5 and V is TRBV11-2; D remains unclear. CDR1 SGHAT and CDR2 FQNNGV come from the germline V gene. Trimming removed 0 bases from V and 2 bases from J, with 1 base in between. The CDR3 has 12 residues. CDR3 in DNA: TGTGCCAGCAGCTTAGAGCAAGAGACCCAGTACTTC. It translates to CASSLEQETQYF.

The J gene is TRBJ1-6, the V gene TRBV9; TRBD1 is a possible D gene (5 bases). V was shortened by 4 bases and J by 9 bases, with 20 bases between the two germline ends. Germline V gene sequence: CDR1 SGDLS, CDR2 YYNGEE. The CDR3 runs 16 residues. The CDR3 reads CASSQHPRGGSSPLHF. CDR3 DNA sequence: TGTGCCAGCAGCCAACACCCAAGGGGAGGGAGTTCACCCCTCCACTTT.

About this clone: This could be a read error, since a much larger clone is one nucleotide away. Different DNA sequences within this sample yield the same CDR3. This chain joins TRBV7-9 and TRBJ2-7; no firm D call. This CDR3 comprises 11 residues. Germline V gene data show CDR1 as SEHNR and CDR2 as FQNEAQ (reference sequence). V was shortened by 4 bases and J by 2 bases, with 3 bases between the two germline ends. CDR3 in DNA: TGTGCCAGCAGCTCCACCTACGAGCAGTACTTC. It translates to CASSSTYEQYF.

This chain uses TRBV5-1 with TRBJ2-5; no firm D call. Germline assignment: CDR1 SGHRS and CDR2 YFSETQ. The CDR3 totals 14 residues. V lost 3 bases and J 1 base, leaving 10 bases between the germline ends. In DNA form, the CDR3 reads TGCGCCAGCAGCTCAATTGGCGGCCAAGAGACCCAGTACTTC. This codes for CASSSIGGQETQYF. The full variable domain, in which reference TRBV5-1 and TRBJ2-5 provide the parts outside the CDR3, is KAGVTQTPRYLIKTRGQQVTLSCSPISGHRSVSWYQQTPGQGLQFLFEYFSETQRNKGNFPGRFSGRQFSNSRSEMNVSTLELGDSALYLCASSSIGGQETQYFGPGTRLLVL.

The J gene is TRBJ2-7, the V gene TRBV7-2; 8 bases agree with TRBD1. V was clipped by 5 bases and J by 0 bases; unmatched bases: 6. Germline V gene lookup returns CDR1 SGHTA and CDR2 FQGNSA. CDR3 length: 15 residues. The CDR3 reads CASSLGQEFSYEQYF. The CDR3, as DNA: TGTGCCAGCAGCCTGGGACAGGAATTCTCCTACGAGCAGTACTTC.

In its sample, this clone was seen once. The chain has TRBV18 and TRBJ1-2; D is undetermined. Germline V gene data show CDR1 as KGHSH and CDR2 as LQKENI. There are 17 residues in the CDR3. V was shortened by 6 bases and J by 7 bases, with 27 bases between the two germline ends. CDR3 sequence reads: CASSPRQSDELSGGYTF. CDR3 sequence (DNA): TGTGCCAGCTCCCCCCGTCAGAGTGACGAGTTGAGTGGTGGCTACACCTTC.